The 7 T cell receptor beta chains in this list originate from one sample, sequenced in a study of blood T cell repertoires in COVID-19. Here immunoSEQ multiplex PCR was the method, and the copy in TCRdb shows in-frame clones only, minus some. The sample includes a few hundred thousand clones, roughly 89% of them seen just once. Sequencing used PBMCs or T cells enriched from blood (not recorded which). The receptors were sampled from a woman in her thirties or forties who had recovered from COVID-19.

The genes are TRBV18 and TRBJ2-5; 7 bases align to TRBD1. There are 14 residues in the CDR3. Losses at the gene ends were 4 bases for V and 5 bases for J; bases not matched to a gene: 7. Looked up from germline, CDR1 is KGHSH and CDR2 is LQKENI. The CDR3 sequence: CASSLRTGSETQYF. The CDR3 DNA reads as TGTGCCAGCTCACTCCGGACAGGTTCGGAGACCCAGTACTTC.

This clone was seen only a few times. The CDR3 nucleotides read TGTGCCAGCAGCGTAGGTTGGGACAGGGCCAATGAGCAGTTCTTC. Translated, it gives CASSVGWDRANEQFF. This rearrangement joins TRBV9 to TRBJ2-1; TRBD1 aligns across 9 bases. The CDR3 extends over 15 amino acids. J was trimmed by 6 bases and V by 0 bases; bases with no gene match: 4. Looked up from germline, CDR1 is SGDLS and CDR2 is YYNGEE.

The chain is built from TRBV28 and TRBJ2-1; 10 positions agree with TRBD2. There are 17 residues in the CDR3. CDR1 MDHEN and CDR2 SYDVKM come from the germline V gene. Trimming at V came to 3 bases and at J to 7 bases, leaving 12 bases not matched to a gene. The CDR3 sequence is CASSFPPLAGARNEQFF. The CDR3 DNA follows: TGTGCCAGCAGTTTCCCACCTCTAGCGGGAGCCCGGAATGAGCAGTTCTTC.

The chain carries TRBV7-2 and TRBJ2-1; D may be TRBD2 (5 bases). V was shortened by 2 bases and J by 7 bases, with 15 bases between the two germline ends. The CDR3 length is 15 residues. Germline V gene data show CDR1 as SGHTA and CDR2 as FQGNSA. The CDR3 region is CASSLLFLAKNEQFF. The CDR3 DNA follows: TGTGCCAGCAGCTTACTATTTCTAGCTAAAAATGAGCAGTTCTTC.

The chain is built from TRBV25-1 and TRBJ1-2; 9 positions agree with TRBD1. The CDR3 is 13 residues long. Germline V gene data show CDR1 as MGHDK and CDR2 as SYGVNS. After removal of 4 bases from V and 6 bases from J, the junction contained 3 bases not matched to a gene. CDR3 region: CASSAGQGHGYTF. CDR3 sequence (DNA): TGTGCCAGCAGTGCTGGACAGGGGCATGGCTACACCTTC.

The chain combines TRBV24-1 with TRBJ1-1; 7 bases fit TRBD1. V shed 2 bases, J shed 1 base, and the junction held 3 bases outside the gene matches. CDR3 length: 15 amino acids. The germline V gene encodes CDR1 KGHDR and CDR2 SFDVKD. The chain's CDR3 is CATSDSTGWNTEAFF. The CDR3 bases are TGTGCCACCAGTGATTCGACAGGGTGGAACACTGAAGCTTTCTTT.

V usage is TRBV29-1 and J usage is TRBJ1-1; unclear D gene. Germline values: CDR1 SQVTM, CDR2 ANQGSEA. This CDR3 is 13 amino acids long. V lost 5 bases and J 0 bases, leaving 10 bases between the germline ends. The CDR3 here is CSVSGNLNTEAFF. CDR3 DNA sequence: TGCAGCGTTTCAGGTAATTTGAACACTGAAGCTTTCTTT.